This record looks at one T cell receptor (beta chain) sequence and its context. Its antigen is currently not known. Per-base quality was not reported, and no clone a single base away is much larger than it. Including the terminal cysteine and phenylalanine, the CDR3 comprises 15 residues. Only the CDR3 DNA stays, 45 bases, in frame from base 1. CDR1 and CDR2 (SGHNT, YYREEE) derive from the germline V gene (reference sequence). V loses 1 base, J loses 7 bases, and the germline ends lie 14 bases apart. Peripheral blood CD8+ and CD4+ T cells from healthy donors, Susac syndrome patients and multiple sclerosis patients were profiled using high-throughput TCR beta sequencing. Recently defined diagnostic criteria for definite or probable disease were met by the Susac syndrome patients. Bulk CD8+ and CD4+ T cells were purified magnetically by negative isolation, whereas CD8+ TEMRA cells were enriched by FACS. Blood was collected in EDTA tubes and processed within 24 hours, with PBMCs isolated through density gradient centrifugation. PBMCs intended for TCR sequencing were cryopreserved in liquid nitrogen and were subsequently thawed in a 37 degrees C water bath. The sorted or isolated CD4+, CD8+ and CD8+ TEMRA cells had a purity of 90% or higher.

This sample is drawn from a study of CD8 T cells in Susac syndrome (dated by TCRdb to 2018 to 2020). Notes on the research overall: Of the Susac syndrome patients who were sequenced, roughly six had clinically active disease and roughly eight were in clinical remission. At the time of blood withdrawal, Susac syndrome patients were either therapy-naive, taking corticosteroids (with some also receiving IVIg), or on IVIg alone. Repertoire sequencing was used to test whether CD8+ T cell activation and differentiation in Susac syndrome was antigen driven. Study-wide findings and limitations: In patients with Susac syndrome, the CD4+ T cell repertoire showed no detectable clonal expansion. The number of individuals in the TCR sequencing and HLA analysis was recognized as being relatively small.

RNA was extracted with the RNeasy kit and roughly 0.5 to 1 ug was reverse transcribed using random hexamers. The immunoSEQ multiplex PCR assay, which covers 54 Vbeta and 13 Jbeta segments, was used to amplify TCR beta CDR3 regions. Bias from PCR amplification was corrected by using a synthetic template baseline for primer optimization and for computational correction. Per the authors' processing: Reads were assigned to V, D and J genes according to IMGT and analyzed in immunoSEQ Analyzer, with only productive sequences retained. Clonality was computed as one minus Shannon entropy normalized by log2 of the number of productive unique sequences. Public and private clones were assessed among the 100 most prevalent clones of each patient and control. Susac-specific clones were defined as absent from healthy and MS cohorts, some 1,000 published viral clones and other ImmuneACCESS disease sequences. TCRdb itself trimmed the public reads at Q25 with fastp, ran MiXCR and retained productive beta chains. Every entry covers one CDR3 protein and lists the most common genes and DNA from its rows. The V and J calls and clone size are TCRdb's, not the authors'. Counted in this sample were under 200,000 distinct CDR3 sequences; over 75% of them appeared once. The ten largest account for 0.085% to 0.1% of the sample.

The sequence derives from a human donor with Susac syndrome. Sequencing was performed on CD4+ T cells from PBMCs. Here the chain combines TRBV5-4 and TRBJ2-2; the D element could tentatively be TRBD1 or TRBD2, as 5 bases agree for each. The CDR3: CASSLRRDGVGELFF. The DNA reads TGTGCCAGCAGCTTGCGCAGGGACGGGGTCGGGGAGCTGTTTTTT.